Shown below are 24 T cell receptor beta chains from a single sample sequenced in a study of human T cells and chemical hapten exposure. TCRdb reprocessed the RACE reads via MiXCR and lists one record per CDR3 protein. This sample has roughly 50,000 distinct CDR3 sequences, with approximately 9.9% found just once. Time point indicated: patch test 3, about 24 weeks after DPC sensitization. This sample's treatment: therapeutic diphenylcyclopropenone sensitization with weekly scalp DPC. The source was whole blood, collected in connection with sensitization to the hapten diphenylcyclopropenone (DPC). The origin of the receptors is a woman aged 40 to 49 with alopecia areata. Some clones in this sample may be carry-over from other donors' samples.

In this sample, this clonotype turned up many times. V and J are TRBV29-1 and TRBJ2-1, with 7 bases lining up with TRBD1. The CDR3 runs to 12 residues. Unmatched junction bases numbered 1, after V lost 8 bases and J lost 0 bases. Germline CDR1 reads SQVTM; CDR2 reads ANQGSEA. The DNA for the CDR3 is TGCAGCCACAGGGGCTCCTACAATGAGCAGTTCTTC. Amino acid sequence: CSHRGSYNEQFF.

This chain connects TRBV5-1 to TRBJ2-7; D unclear. Trimming left V 4 bases short and J 12 bases short, with 20 bases between. The V gene's germline CDR1 is SGHRS and CDR2 YFSETQ. This CDR3 is built from 13 residues. This chain's CDR3 is CASSDYSVSPRYF. The CDR3, as DNA: TGCGCCAGCAGCGATTACAGTGTTTCCCCGAGGTACTTC. The full variable domain, completed using reference TRBV5-1 and TRBJ2-7, is KAGVTQTPRYLIKTRGQQVTLSCSPISGHRSVSWYQQTPGQGLQFLFEYFSETQRNKGNFPGRFSGRQFSNSRSEMNVSTLELGDSALYLCASSDYSVSPRYFGPGTRLTVT.

This clonotype was detected only a few times. The J gene is TRBJ2-7, the V gene TRBV13, with a possible D match to TRBD1 (5 bases). CDR1 PRHDT and CDR2 FYEKMQ come from the germline V gene (reference sequence). This CDR3 is built from 14 residues. Trimming took 3 bases from V and 2 from J, leaving 11 bases between them. The CDR3 coding sequence is TGTGCCAGCAGCTTTATGGACACTCCCTACGAGCAGTACTTC. It encodes CASSFMDTPYEQYF.

This clonotype has only a few counts. V usage is TRBV7-9 and J usage is TRBJ2-1; D is possibly TRBD2 (5 bases). Germline lookup yields CDR1 SEHNR and CDR2 FQNEAQ (reference sequence). Trimming shortened V by 2 bases and J by 9 bases, and 11 bases separated the two germline ends. This CDR3 spans 13 amino acids. For the CDR3, the DNA is TGTGCCAGCAGCTTATCCCGGGGAAGTGAGCAGTTCTTC. Its protein product is CASSLSRGSEQFF.

This chain links TRBV7-2 with TRBJ2-7; D ambiguous. CDR1 and CDR2 from the germline V gene are SGHTA and FQGNSA. The CDR3 consists of 15 residues. Trimming stripped 5 bases from V and 3 bases from J, with 17 bases between. The CDR3 bases are TGTGCCAGCAGCCCACCCAACGCAGGTTACTACGAGCAGTACTTC. Translating it yields CASSPPNAGYYEQYF.

In this sample, this clonotype turned up many times. The chain uses TRBV27 and TRBJ2-3; 11 positions agree with TRBD2. V trimming: 1 base; J trimming: 3 bases; junction bases outside the gene matches: 3. CDR1 and CDR2 from the germline V gene are MNHEY and SMNVEV (reference sequence). CDR3 size: 16 residues. The CDR3 loop is CASSLLAGGPTDTQYF. Written as DNA, the CDR3 is TGTGCCAGCAGTTTATTAGCGGGGGGGCCGACAGATACGCAGTATTTT.

In its sample, this clonotype was seen many times. The chain links TRBV20-1 to TRBJ2-7; 7 bases are shared with TRBD2. The germline gives CDR1 DFQATT, CDR2 SNEGSKA (reference sequence). The V segment lost 5 bases and the J segment 5 bases; nucleotides outside the gene matches: 21. The length of the CDR3 is 17 residues. CDR3 nucleotides: TGCAGTGCTGGAGGGGAGCGAGGGAGGGGTATTAACAACGAGCAGTACTTC. Translated: CSAGGERGRGINNEQYF.

This clonotype showed up just a few times. The J gene is TRBJ2-5, the V gene TRBV29-1, with 7 positions matching TRBD1. The V gene's germline CDR1 is SQVTM and CDR2 ANQGSEA. With 7 bases clipped from V and 4 bases from J, the junction kept 3 bases outside the gene matches. The CDR3 is made up of 11 amino acids. The CDR3 protein is CSARQGETQYF. Written as DNA, the CDR3 is TGCAGCGCTAGACAGGGAGAGACCCAGTACTTC.

This clonotype was detected a few times. The V call is TRBV29-1, the J call TRBJ2-3; D may be TRBD1 or TRBD2 (5 bases each). Between the trimmed V and J ends, which lost 6 bases and 3 bases, there was a span of 16 bases. Germline CDR1 and CDR2: SQVTM and ANQGSEA. The CDR3 sequence is 14 residues long. The CDR3 DNA reads TGCAGCGTCGCAGCCGGGACCCCAACAGATACGCAGTATTTT. This codes for CSVAAGTPTDTQYF.

The chain joins TRBV6-6 to TRBJ1-4; D is uncertain. V was trimmed by 4 bases and J by 8 bases, leaving 8 bases between them. The germline gives CDR1 MNHNY, CDR2 SVGAGI (reference sequence). This CDR3 is 12 amino acids long. The CDR3 reads CASSLDEEKLFF. CDR3 nucleotide sequence: TGTGCCAGCAGTTTGGACGAAGAAAAACTGTTTTTT.

The J gene is TRBJ1-5, the V gene TRBV20-1; no firm D call. V shed 3 bases and J shed 8 bases, with 8 bases lying between them. This CDR3 contains 11 residues. The germline V gene has CDR1 DFQATT and CDR2 SNEGSKA (reference sequence). This CDR3 reads CSASPREPQHF. The CDR3 nucleotides are TGCAGTGCTAGCCCGCGGGAGCCCCAGCATTTT.

This chain links TRBV28 with TRBJ1-4, with 10 bases fitting TRBD1. This CDR3 has 14 residues. J was trimmed by 7 bases and V by 6 bases; bases with no gene match: 5. CDR1 is MDHEN and CDR2 is SYDVKM in the germline V gene. CDR3 amino acids: CASRTGGRSEKLFF. DNA for the CDR3: TGTGCCAGCAGGACAGGGGGCAGGAGTGAAAAACTGTTTTTT.

There are many counts of this clonotype. The CDR3 loop reads CAGWNTGELFF. The CDR3 DNA reads TGTGCCGGATGGAACACCGGGGAGCTGTTTTTT. The J gene is TRBJ2-2, the V gene TRBV30, with D hard to call. CDR3 length: 11 residues. The V and J ends lost 8 bases and 1 base respectively, with 5 bases between them. Per the germline V gene, CDR1 is GTSNPN and CDR2 is SVGIG (reference sequence).

The sample holds many counts of this clonotype. This chain links TRBV4-1 with TRBJ2-7; D gene unclear. Germline CDR1 is MGHRA and CDR2 is YSYEKL. The germline V and J ends were trimmed by 0 bases and 4 bases, with 10 bases remaining between them. The CDR3 runs to 14 residues. CDR3 residues: CASSQDWAGYEQYF. The CDR3 DNA reads as TGCGCCAGCAGCCAAGATTGGGCCGGGTACGAGCAGTACTTC.

The rearrangement joins TRBV12-2 to TRBJ2-1; TRBD1 is the table's D call and was not checked against the DNA. TRBV12-2 is assigned pseudogene status. CDR3 length equals 19 residues. The CDR3 reads CASRLAGGTGGPLYNEQFF. The CDR3 nucleotides are TGTGCAAGTCGCTTAGCGGGTGGGACGGGGGGCCCACTCTACAATGAGCAGTTCTTC.

The chain joins TRBV6-4 to TRBJ2-3; D assignment may be TRBD1 or TRBD2 (5 bases each). CDR3 length equals 14 residues. Between the trimmed V and J ends, which lost 5 bases and 6 bases, there was a span of 15 bases. Germline values: CDR1 MRHNA, CDR2 SNTAGT. CDR3 in amino acids: CASSPAGAADTQYF. The CDR3 DNA is TGTGCCAGCAGTCCAGCCGGGGCGGCGGATACGCAGTATTTT.

The V call is TRBV11-2, the J call TRBJ2-6; unclear D gene. Germline-derived CDR1 and CDR2 are SGHAT and FQNNGV. V lost 5 bases and J 3 bases, leaving 11 bases between the germline ends. This CDR3 region has 15 residues. The CDR3 DNA follows: TGTGCCAGCAGCCGGTTCTTCCGTGGGGCCAACGTCCTGACTTTC. Protein sequence: CASSRFFRGANVLTF.

This clonotype was seen more than once but under ten times. The rearrangement uses TRBV19 and TRBJ1-4; 7 bases agree with TRBD1. The length of the CDR3 is 14 residues. V shed 5 bases and J 5 bases; nucleotides not matched to a gene: 5. Germline V gene sequence: CDR1 LNHDA, CDR2 SQIVND (reference sequence). This CDR3 reads CASSPRDRNEKLFF. DNA of the CDR3: TGTGCCAGTAGTCCCCGGGACAGAAATGAAAAACTGTTTTTT.

The chain is built from TRBV5-1 and TRBJ2-1; possible D gene TRBD2, 5 bases. CDR1 is SGHRS, CDR2 YFSETQ, per germline. V was cut by 2 bases and J by 7 bases, with 7 bases left in between. The CDR3 covers 12 residues. The CDR3 reads CASSLPGNEQFF. The CDR3 DNA reads as TGCGCCAGCAGCTTACCGGGGAATGAGCAGTTCTTC. The full variable domain, in which reference TRBV5-1 and TRBJ2-1 provide the parts outside the CDR3, is KAGVTQTPRYLIKTRGQQVTLSCSPISGHRSVSWYQQTPGQGLQFLFEYFSETQRNKGNFPGRFSGRQFSNSRSEMNVSTLELGDSALYLCASSLPGNEQFFGPGTRLTVL.

This clonotype came up many times. The CDR3 reads CASSAYRGRAAEAFF. The CDR3 nucleotides read TGTGCCAGCAGCGCGTACAGGGGGCGAGCGGCTGAAGCTTTCTTT. This sequence joins TRBV7-6 and TRBJ1-1, with TRBD1 matching over 9 bases. This CDR3 has 15 residues. Germline values: CDR1 SGHVS, CDR2 FNYEAQ. The ends lost 5 bases at V and 6 bases at J; junction bases unmatched: 10. The variable domain in full, with the rest retrieved from reference TRBV7-6 and TRBJ1-1, is GAGVSQSPRYKVTKRGQDVALRCDPISGHVSLYWYRQALGQGPEFLTYFNYEAQQDKSGLPNDRFSAERPEGSISTLTIQRTEQRDSAMYRCASSAYRGRAAEAFFGQGTRLTVV.

The chain employs TRBV2 and TRBJ2-7; 9 bases are shared with TRBD1. Losses at the gene ends were 6 bases for V and 3 bases for J; bases not matched to a gene: 6. The CDR3 is 14 residues long. Germline CDR1 reads SNHLY; CDR2 reads FYNNEI. CDR3 sequence: CASRPLGQGYEQYF. DNA for the CDR3: TGTGCCAGCAGGCCGCTGGGACAGGGCTACGAGCAGTACTTC.

Only a few counts were recorded for this clonotype. This rearrangement joins TRBV7-2 to TRBJ2-3; no clear D. Deletions cut 5 bases from V and 5 bases from J, with 8 bases between. This CDR3 comprises 12 residues. Germline-derived CDR1 and CDR2 are SGHTA and FQGNSA. DNA of the CDR3: TGTGCCAGCAGCCATACTAAAGATACGCAGTATTTT. This encodes CASSHTKDTQYF.

The table lists this clonotype with a few counts. The V call is TRBV7-3, the J call TRBJ1-2; no firm D call. The V and J ends lost 0 bases and 0 bases respectively, with 11 bases between them. The CDR3 extends over 16 amino acids. Germline V CDR1 and CDR2: SGHTA, FQGTGA. CDR3 bases: TGTGCCAGCAGCTTAACGTTCTCTAGAACTAACTATGGCTACACCTTC. Its translation is CASSLTFSRTNYGYTF.

This clonotype was picked up a small number of times. V and J are TRBV21-1 and TRBJ1-2; the table's D call of TRBD1 was not tested on the DNA. TRBV21-1 is marked as a pseudogene. There are 13 residues in the CDR3. As DNA, the CDR3 is TGTGCCAGCAGCAATTGGGGGATCGATGGCTACACCTTC. It is translated as CASSNWGIDGYTF.